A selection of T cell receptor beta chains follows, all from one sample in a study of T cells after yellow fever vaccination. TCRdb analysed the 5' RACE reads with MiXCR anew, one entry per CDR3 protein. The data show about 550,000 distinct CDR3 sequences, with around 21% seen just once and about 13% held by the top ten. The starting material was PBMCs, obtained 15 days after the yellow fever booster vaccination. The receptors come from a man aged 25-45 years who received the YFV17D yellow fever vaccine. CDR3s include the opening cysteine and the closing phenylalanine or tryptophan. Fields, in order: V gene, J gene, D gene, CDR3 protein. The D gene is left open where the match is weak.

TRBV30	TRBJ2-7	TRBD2	CAYREGVIYEQYF
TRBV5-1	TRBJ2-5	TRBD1	CASSYADRVEETQYF
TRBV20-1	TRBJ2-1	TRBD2	CSASSGLAGPREQFF
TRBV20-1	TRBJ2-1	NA	CSAAQSEQFF
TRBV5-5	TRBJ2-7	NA	CASSKAGGGTPYEQYF
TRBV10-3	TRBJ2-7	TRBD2	CATHALKREGWDEQYF
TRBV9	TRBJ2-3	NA	CASSRDGPITDTQYF
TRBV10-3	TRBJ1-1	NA	CAISRGQNTEAFF
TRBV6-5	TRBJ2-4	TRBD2	CASSYSPAGVKNIQYF
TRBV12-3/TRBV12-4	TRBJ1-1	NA	CASSFGGIRDTEAFF
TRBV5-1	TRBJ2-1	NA	CASSLAGLSSYNEQFF
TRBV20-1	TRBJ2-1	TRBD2	CSARGSGSFNEQFF
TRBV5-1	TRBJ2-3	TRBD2	CASIPGLAGGADTQYF
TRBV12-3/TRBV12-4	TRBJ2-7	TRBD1	CASRGQGFYEQYF
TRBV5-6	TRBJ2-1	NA	CASSSLGVTYNEQFF
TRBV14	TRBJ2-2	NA	CASSQDGKVGELFF
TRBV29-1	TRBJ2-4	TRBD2	CSVEWERGNIQYF
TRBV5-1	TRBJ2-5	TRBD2	CASSTSGLAGAETQYF
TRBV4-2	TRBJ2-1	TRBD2	CASSQASGYSYNEQFF
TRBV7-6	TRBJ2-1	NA	CASSFRGEGEQFF
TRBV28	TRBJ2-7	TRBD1	CASSTHGQGGQIEQYF
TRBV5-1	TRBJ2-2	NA	CASTLRSGDTGELFF
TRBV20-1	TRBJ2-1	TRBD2	CSARTASGGSHNEQFF
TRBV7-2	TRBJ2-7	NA	CASNQGTRHEQYF
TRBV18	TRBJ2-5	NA	CASSPSLGGGSETQYF
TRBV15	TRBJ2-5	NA	CATSRLEDSGETQYF
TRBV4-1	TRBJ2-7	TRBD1	CASSQTGTGAGEQYF
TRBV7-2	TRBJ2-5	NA	CASSSSELETQYF
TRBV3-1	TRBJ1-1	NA	CASSQGLNTEAFF
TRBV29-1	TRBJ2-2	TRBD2	CSVSLSGGTGELFF
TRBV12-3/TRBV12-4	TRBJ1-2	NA	CASSLSEGDYGYTF
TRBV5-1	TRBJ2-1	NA	CASGGGGTHANEQFF
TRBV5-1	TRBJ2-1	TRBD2	CASSFEAGGALEQFF
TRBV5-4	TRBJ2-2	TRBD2	CAVDPGGSTGELFF
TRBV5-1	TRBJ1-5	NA	CASSFEGLRQPQHF
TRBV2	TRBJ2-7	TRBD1	CASSEWAGTGGFYEQYF
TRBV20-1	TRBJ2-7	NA	CSATDRPTYEQYF
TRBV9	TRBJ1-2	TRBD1	CASSGRDRGGYGYTF
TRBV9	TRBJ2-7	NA	CASSVGGDTSSYEQYF
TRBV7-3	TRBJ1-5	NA	CASSETYADRSKNQPQHF
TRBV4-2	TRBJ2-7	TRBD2	CASSQDWGGKGYF
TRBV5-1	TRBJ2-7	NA	CASSPSPGATYEQYF
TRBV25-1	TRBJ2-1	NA	CASSDPGRSEQFF
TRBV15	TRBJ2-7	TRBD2	CATSRGTSGYEQYF
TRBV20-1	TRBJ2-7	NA	CSARDLLTYEQYF
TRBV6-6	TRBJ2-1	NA	CASLVYNEQFF
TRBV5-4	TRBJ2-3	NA	CASSLFWETDTQYF
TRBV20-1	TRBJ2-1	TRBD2	CSAPSTNREGQFF
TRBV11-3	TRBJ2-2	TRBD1	CASSLGTGGRSGELFF
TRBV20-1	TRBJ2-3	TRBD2	CSARTGTSGRTSTDTQYF